This T cell receptor beta chain was found in a study of blood T cell repertoires in COVID-19. About the research overall: The United States, Italy and Spain were the sources of the acute and convalescent COVID-19 samples.

CDR3 size: 17 residues. V shed 6 bases and J 4 bases; nucleotides not matched to a gene: 15. CDR1 and CDR2 (germline): SGHRS, YFSETQ. The data were produced by immunoSEQ multiplex PCR, yet TCRdb's version contains in-frame clones alone and is incomplete. This table has 150,000 to 200,000 clones, about four fifths appearing once. Input material: peripheral blood. The chain joins TRBV5-1 to TRBJ2-1; TRBD2 agrees at 8 bases. The source is a woman over 75 with active or convalescent COVID-19. This chain's CDR3 is CASNLRDQRETYNEQFF. CDR3 sequence (DNA): TGCGCCAGCAATCTTCGGGATCAGCGGGAGACTTACAATGAGCAGTTCTTC.